These T cell receptor beta chains were read from a single sample in a study of CD8+CD57+ T cells in acquired aplastic anemia. In TCRdb, the reads were re-called with MiXCR into one record per CDR3 protein. Among 150,000 or so distinct CDR3 sequences listed, less than 60% were seen once. What was sequenced was sorted CD4+, CD8+, or CD8+CD57+ T cells (not recorded which) from PBMCs. The origin of the receptors is a human donor with aplastic anemia. The CDR3 runs from the conserved cysteine through the conserved F or W. D genes are given only for firm matches. Not every row has a clone size; where given, it reads once, few, many or a size class.

abundance	j_gene	v_gene	d_gene	CDR3aa	CDR3nt
-	TRBJ2-5	TRBV10-3	-	CAISATPGETQYF	TGTGCCATCAGTGCAACCCCCGGGGAGACCCAGTACTTC
once	TRBJ1-2	TRBV11-2	TRBD1	CASSVSRDRGFDGYTF	TGTGCCAGCAGCGTATCCCGGGACAGGGGGTTTGATGGCTACACCTTC
-	TRBJ2-1	TRBV29-1	TRBD2	CSGGDTGTRFDEQFF	TGCAGCGGGGGAGACACCGGGACTAGGTTCGATGAGCAGTTCTTC
-	TRBJ1-1	TRBV29-1	TRBD1	CSVEDGQGVEAFF	TGCAGCGTTGAAGATGGGCAGGGGGTTGAAGCTTTCTTT
many	TRBJ2-1	TRBV20-1	TRBD2	CSARLAGSPTDEQFF	TGCAGTGCCCGACTAGCGGGGTCTCCAACCGATGAGCAGTTCTTC
-	TRBJ2-5	TRBV2	TRBD1	CASRAGQGQETQYF	TGTGCCAGCAGGGCGGGACAGGGCCAAGAGACCCAGTACTTC
-	TRBJ2-2	TRBV7-9	-	CASSLAIGNVGELFF	TGTGCCAGCAGCTTGGCGATTGGAAACGTCGGGGAGCTGTTTTTT
-	TRBJ1-1	TRBV9	TRBD1	CASSAGTGLRGAFF	TGTGCCAGCAGCGCGGGGACAGGGTTGAGGGGAGCTTTCTTT
many	TRBJ1-4	TRBV7-2	-	CASSLEAFEKLFF	TGTGCCAGCAGCTTAGAAGCCTTCGAAAAACTGTTTTTT
-	TRBJ2-7	TRBV5-1	TRBD1	CASRDQGAWEQYF	TGCGCCAGCAGAGACCAGGGGGCTTGGGAGCAGTACTTC
few	TRBJ1-1	TRBV10-3	-	CAISESVFGEAFF	TGTGCCATCAGTGAGTCCGTCTTCGGTGAAGCTTTCTTT
once	TRBJ2-7	TRBV12-3/TRBV12-4	-	CASSFQTASYEQYF	TGTGCCAGCAGTTTCCAGACGGCCTCCTACGAGCAGTACTTC
-	TRBJ2-7	TRBV2	TRBD1	CASTLDRLYEQYF	TGTGCCAGCACCCTGGACAGGCTATACGAGCAGTACTTC
-	TRBJ1-3	TRBV18	-	CASSMGGSAGNTIYF	TGTGCCAGCTCAATGGGGGGTTCCGCTGGAAACACCATATATTTT
-	TRBJ1-2	TRBV15	-	CATSSRQGDGYTF	TGTGCCACCAGCAGCCGGCAGGGTGATGGCTACACCTTC
-	TRBJ2-5	TRBV15	-	CATSRVRQSLGTQYF	TGTGCCACCAGCAGAGTTAGACAGAGTTTGGGGACCCAGTACTTC
many	TRBJ1-2	TRBV5-1	-	CASSVAQGDYGYTF	TGCGCCAGCAGCGTGGCACAGGGAGACTATGGCTACACCTTC
-	TRBJ1-6	TRBV20-1	-	CSAEGRSDSPLHF	TGCAGCGCAGAGGGTCGGTCCGATTCACCCCTCCACTTT
-	TRBJ1-3	TRBV12-3/TRBV12-4	-	CASSPTVGNTIYF	TGTGCCAGCAGTCCTACGGTCGGAAACACCATATATTTT
many	TRBJ2-7	TRBV6-1	-	CASSEPRLAESSYEQYF	TGTGCCAGCAGTGAACCTAGATTAGCGGAAAGTTCCTACGAGCAGTACTTC